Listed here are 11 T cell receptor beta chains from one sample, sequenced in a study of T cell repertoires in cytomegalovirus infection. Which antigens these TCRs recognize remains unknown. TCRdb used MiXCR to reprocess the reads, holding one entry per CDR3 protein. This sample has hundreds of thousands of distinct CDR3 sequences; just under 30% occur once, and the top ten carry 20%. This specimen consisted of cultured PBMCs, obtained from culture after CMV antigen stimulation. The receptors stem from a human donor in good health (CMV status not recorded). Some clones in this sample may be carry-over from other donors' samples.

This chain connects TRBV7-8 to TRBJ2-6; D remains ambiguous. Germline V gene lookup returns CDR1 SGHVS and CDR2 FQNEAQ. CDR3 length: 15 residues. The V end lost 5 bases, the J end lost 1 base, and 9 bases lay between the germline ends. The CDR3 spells CASSARDSGANVLTF. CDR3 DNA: TGTGCCAGCAGCGCCCGAGATTCTGGGGCCAACGTCCTGACTTTC. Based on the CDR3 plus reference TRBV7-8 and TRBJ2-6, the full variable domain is GAGVSQSPRYKVAKRGQDVALRCDPISGHVSLFWYQQALGQGPEFLTYFQNEAQLDKSGLPSDRFFAERPEGSVSTLKIQRTQQEDSAVYLCASSARDSGANVLTFGAGSRLTVL.

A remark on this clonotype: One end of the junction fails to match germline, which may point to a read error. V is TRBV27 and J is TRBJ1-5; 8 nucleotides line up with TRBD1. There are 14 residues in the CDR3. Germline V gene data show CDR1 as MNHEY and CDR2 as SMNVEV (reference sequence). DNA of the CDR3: TGTGCCAGCACCTCAGGGGGCCCCAATCAGCCCCGGCATTTT. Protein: CASTSGGPNQPRHF.

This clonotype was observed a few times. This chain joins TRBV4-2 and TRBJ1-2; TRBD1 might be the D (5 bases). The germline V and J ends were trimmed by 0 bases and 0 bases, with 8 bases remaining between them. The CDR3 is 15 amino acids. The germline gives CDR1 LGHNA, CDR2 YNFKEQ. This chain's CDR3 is CASSQDRGTNYGYTF. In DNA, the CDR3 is TGTGCCAGCAGCCAAGACCGGGGGACTAACTATGGCTACACCTTC.

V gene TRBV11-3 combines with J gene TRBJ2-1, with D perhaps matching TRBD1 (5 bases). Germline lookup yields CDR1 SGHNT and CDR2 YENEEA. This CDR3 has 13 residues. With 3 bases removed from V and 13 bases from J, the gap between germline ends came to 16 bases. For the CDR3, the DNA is TGTGCCAGCAGCTTGGGGCCGAAGGACCCACAGTTCTTC. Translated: CASSLGPKDPQFF.

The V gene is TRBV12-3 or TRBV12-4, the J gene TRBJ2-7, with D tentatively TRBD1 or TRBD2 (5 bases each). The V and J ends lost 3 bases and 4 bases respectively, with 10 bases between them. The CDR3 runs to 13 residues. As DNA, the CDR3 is TGTGCCAGCAGTTTGGGGGTAAAGTACGAGCAGTACTTC. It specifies CASSLGVKYEQYF.

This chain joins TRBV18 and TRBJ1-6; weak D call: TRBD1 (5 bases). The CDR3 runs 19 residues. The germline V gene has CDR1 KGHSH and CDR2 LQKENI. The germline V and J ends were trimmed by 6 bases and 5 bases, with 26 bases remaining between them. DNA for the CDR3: TGTGCCAGCTCCGCCGGGGCAGTGCTATCTCGGGGAAATAATTCACCCCTCCACTTT. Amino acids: CASSAGAVLSRGNNSPLHF.

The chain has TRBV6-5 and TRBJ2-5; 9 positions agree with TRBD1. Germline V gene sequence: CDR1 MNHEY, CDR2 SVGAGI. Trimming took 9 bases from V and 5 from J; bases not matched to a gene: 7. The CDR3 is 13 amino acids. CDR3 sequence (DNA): TGTGCCAGTTCACAGGGGGCGTATGAGACCCAGTACTTC. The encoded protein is CASSQGAYETQYF.

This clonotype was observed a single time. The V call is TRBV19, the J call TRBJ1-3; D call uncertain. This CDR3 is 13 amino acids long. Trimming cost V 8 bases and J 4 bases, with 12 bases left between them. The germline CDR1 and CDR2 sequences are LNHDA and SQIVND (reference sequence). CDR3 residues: CASGMISGNTIYF. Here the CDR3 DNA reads TGTGCCAGTGGGATGATATCCGGAAACACCATATATTTT.

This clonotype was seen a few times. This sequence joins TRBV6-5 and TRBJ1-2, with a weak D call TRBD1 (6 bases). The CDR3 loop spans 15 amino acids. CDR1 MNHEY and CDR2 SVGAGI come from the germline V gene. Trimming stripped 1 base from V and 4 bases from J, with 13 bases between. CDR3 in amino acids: CASSYLSTGTYGYTF. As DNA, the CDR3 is TGTGCCAGCAGTTACTTGTCCACAGGGACCTATGGCTACACCTTC.

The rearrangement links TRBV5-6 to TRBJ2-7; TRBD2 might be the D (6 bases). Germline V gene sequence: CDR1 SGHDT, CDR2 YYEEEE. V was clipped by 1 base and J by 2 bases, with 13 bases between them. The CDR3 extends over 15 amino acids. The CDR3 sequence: CASSLSGDLAYEQYF. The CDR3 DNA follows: TGTGCCAGCAGCTTGTCGGGGGACTTGGCCTACGAGCAGTACTTC.

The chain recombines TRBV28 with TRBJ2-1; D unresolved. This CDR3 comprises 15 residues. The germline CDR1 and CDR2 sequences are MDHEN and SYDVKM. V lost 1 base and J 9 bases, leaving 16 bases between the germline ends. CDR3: CASSLSTSFVAEQFF. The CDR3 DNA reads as TGTGCCAGCAGTTTATCCACCTCTTTTGTGGCTGAGCAGTTCTTC. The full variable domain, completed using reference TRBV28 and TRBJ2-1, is DVKVTQSSRYLVKRTGEKVFLECVQDMDHENMFWYRQDPGLGLRLIYFSYDVKMKEKGDIPEGYSVSREKKERFSLILESASTNQTSMYLCASSLSTSFVAEQFFGPGTRLTVL.